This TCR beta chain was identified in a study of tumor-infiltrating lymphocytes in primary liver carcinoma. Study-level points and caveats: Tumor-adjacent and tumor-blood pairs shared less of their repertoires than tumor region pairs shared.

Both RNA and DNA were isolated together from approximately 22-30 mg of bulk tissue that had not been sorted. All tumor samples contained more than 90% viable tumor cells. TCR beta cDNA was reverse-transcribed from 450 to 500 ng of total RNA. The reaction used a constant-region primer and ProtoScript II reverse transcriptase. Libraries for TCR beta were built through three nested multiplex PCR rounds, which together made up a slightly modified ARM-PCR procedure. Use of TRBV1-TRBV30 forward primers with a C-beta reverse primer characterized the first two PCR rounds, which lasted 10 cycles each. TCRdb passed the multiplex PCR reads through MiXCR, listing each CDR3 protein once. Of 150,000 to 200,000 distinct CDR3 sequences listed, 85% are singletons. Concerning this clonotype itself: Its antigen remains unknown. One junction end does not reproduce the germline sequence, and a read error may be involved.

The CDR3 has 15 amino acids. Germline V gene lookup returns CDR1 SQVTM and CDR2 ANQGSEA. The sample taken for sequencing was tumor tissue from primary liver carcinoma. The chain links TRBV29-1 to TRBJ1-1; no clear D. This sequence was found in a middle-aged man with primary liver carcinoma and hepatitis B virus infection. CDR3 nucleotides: TGCAGCGTTGGGGCGGGGTGGGGAATGAACATTGAAACTTTCTTT. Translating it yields CSVGAGWGMNIETFF.